There are a few counts of the clone carrying this T cell receptor beta chain. Germline V gives CDR1 MNHEY, CDR2 SVGAGI. This CDR3 has 14 residues. The trim removed 6 bases at V and 3 bases at J, leaving 8 bases unmatched. The data originate from a study of OX40 agonist ivuxolimab in advanced cancers. Turning to the study itself: The group had a mean age of around 60 years, ranged from about 23 to 79, and was around 86% male.

The repertoire was sequenced with immunoSEQ multiplex PCR; TCRdb's copy has only in-frame clones and lacks some. The sample contains some 75,000 clones, approximately 90% of which appear only once. This clonotype was obtained from an adult with an advanced solid tumor such as melanoma, head and neck, liver or kidney cancer. Material: CD4+ or CD8+ T cells sorted from blood, obtained in a trial of the OX40 agonist ivuxolimab. This rearrangement joins TRBV6-5 to TRBJ2-7, with 7 bases lining up with TRBD1. The chain's CDR3 is CASRVTGSNYEQYF. For the CDR3, the DNA is TGTGCCAGCAGGGTGACAGGGAGTAACTACGAGCAGTACTTC.